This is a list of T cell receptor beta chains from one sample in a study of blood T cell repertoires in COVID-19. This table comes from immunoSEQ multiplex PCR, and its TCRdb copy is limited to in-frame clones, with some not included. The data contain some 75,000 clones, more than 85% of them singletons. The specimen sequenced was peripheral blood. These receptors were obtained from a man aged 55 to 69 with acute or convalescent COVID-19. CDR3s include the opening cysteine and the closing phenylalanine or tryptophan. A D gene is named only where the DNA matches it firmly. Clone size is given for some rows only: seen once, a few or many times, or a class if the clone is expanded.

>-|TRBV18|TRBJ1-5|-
TGTGCCAGCTCACCGACAGGTTATAGCAATCAGCCCCAGCATTTT
CASSPTGYSNQPQHF
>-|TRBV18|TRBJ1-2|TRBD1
TGTGCCAGCTCACCGGGGACAGGACGATCCACCTATGGCTACACCTTC
CASSPGTGRSTYGYTF
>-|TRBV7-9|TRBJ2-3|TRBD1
TGTGCCAGCAGCTTAGCGAATGGACAGGGCCTCACAGATACGCAGTATTTT
CASSLANGQGLTDTQYF
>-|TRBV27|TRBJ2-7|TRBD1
TGTGCCAGCAGGAACAGGGGCGGAGGTTACGAGCAGTACTTC
CASRNRGGGYEQYF
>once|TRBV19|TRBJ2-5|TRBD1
TGTGCCAGTAGTATAGCCACAGGGGGACAGACCCAGTACTTC
CASSIATGGQTQYF
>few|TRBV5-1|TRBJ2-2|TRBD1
TGCGCCAGCAGCTTGGGGGTGACAGGGACCGGCGGGGAGCTGTTTTTT
CASSLGVTGTGGELFF
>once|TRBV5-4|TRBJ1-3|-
TGTGCCAGCAGCTTTCTTCAGGGAAACCTACCAGGAAACACCATATATTTT
CASSFLQGNLPGNTIYF
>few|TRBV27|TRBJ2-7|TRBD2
TGTGCCAGCAGTATAACCGGGACTAGCGGGAGTGCGGAGCAGTACTTC
CASSITGTSGSAEQYF
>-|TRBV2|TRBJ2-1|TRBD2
TGTGCCAGCAGTGATCGGGCTAGCGGGAACAGCGAGCAGTTCTTC
CASSDRASGNSEQFF
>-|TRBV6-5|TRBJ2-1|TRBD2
TGTGCCAGCGTCGCCGGGACTAGCGGGACTAATGAGCAGTTCTTC
CASVAGTSGTNEQFF
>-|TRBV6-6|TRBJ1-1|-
TGTGCCGCCTCCTCGGGAGTCCCTGAAGCTTTCTTT
CAASSGVPEAFF
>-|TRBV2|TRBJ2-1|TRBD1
TGTGCCAGCAAGAGGGGGCAGTCCTACAATGAGCAGTTCTTC
CASKRGQSYNEQFF
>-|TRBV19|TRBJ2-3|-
TGTGCCAGTAGTATGAGGGTCCCCACAGATACGCAGTATTTT
CASSMRVPTDTQYF
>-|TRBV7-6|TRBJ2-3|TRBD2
TGTGCCAGCAGCTTATCTGGTAGCGGGGGGCCCAAGGATACGCAGTATTTT
CASSLSGSGGPKDTQYF
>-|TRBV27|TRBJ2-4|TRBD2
TGTGCCAGCAGTCCCGGGACTAGCGGCAAAAACATTCAGTACTTC
CASSPGTSGKNIQYF
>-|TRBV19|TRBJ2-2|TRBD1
TGTGCCAGTAGTATTAGAAGGGCAGGGGGGAACACCGGGGAGCTGTTTTTT
CASSIRRAGGNTGELFF
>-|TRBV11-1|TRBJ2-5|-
TGTGCCAGCAGCTCGTGGCAGGGTAAAAGTGAGACCCAGTACTTC
CASSSWQGKSETQYF
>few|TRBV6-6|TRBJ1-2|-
TGTGCCAGCAGTTACGAGCCCCGGTTTGATGGCTACACCTTC
CASSYEPRFDGYTF
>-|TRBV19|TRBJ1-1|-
TGTGCCAGTAGTATCGGGTGGAATCTGAACACTGAAGCTTTCTTT
CASSIGWNLNTEAFF
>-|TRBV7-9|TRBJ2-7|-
TGTGCCAGCAGCTCCCGGACAGGGACTACCTACGAGCAGTACTTC
CASSSRTGTTYEQYF
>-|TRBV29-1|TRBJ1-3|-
TGCAGCGTCTCGTCTGGAAACACCATATATTTT
CSVSSGNTIYF
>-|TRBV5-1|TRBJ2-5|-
TGCGCCAGCAGCTTTGACAGCCAAGAGACCCAGTACTTC
CASSFDSQETQYF
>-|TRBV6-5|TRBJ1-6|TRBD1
TGTGCCAGCAGTTACCTCGGGACAGGTGATTCACCCCTCCACTTT
CASSYLGTGDSPLHF
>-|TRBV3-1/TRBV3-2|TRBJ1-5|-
TGTGCCAGCAGCCCTATAGTCGGAGGGCCCCAGCATTTT
CASSPIVGGPQHF
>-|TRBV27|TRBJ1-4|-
TGTGCCAGCCGACCGGGAGGTACAACTAATGAAAAACTGTTTTTT
CASRPGGTTNEKLFF
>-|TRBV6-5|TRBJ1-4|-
TGTGCTCATGCCCCGGCTAATGAAAAACTGTTTTTT
CAHAPANEKLFF
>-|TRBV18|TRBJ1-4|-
TGTGCCAGCTCACCGACAGGCGGTAATGAAAAACTGTTTTTT
CASSPTGGNEKLFF
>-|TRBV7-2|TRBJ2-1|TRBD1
TGTGCCAGCAGCACGGACAGGGGGATACCCCATGAGCAGTTCTTC
CASSTDRGIPHEQFF
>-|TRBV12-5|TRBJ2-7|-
TGTGCTAGTGCCCCCCGGGGGATCGAAACCTACGAGCAGTACTTC
CASAPRGIETYEQYF
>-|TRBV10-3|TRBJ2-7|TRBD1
TGTGCCATCAGGGGACAGAACTACGAGCAGTACTTC
CAIRGQNYEQYF
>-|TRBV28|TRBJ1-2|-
TGTGCCAGCAGTTTATCCAGCGATTATGGCTACACCTTC
CASSLSSDYGYTF
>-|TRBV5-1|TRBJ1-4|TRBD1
TGCGCCAGCAGGACAGGGACTGCAGTAGGTGAAAAACTGTTTTTT
CASRTGTAVGEKLFF
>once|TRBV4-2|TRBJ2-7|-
TGTGCCAGCAGCCAGGACTCAACCTACGAGCAGTACTTC
CASSQDSTYEQYF
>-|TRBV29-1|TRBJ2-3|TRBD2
TGCAGCGTTACCGGACTAGCGGGGGGCACAGATACGCAGTATTTT
CSVTGLAGGTDTQYF
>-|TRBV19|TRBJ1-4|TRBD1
TGTGCCAGTAGTCCTCCGGGACAGGGGGAAGAAAAACTGTTTTTT
CASSPPGQGEEKLFF
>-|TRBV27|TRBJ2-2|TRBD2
TGTGCCTCCTTATCGGGGCTAGCGGCGAACACCGGGGAGCTGTTTTTT
CASLSGLAANTGELFF
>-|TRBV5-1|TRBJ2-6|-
TGCGCCAGCAGCTTACGGGGGGCGTCTGGGGCCAACGTCCTGACTTTC
CASSLRGASGANVLTF
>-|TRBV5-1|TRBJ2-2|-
TGCGCCAGCAGCTTGGAAGCCGGAGCGAACACCGGGGAGCTGTTTTTT
CASSLEAGANTGELFF
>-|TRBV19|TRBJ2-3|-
TGTGCCAGTAACGCCGACAGTATTAGCACAGATACGCAGTATTTT
CASNADSISTDTQYF
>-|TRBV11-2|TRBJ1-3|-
TGTGCCAGCAGGCGATCCTTTCAGTCAGGGGACTCTGGAAACACCATATATTTT
CASRRSFQSGDSGNTIYF
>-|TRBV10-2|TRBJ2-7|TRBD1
TGCGCCAGCACGCGACAGGGTTTCAGTGCCTACGAGCAGTACTTC
CASTRQGFSAYEQYF
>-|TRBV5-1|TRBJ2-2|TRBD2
TGCGCCAGCAGCTCGACTAGCGGGGAGACCGGGGAGCTGTTTTTT
CASSSTSGETGELFF
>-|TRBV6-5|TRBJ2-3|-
TGTGCCAGCAGCATGTTTTTCGGGATCGCAGATACGCAGTATTTT
CASSMFFGIADTQYF
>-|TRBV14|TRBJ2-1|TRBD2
TGTGCCAGCAGCCAAGCACTAGCGGGAAGGAGTGAGCAGTTCTTC
CASSQALAGRSEQFF
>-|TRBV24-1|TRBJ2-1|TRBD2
TGTGCCACCAGTGTGAGCGGGGGGGCCAGTGAGCAGTTCTTC
CATSVSGGASEQFF
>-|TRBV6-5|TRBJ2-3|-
TGTGCCAGCATACAGGAGCGCGCAGATACGCAGTATTTT
CASIQERADTQYF
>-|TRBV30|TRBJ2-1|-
TGTGCCTGGAATGCCCAGGATGAGCAGTTCTTC
CAWNAQDEQFF
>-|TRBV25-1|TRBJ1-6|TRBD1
TGTGCCAGCAGCCGACAGGGATTAAATTCACCCCTCCACTTT
CASSRQGLNSPLHF
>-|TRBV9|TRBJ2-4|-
TGTGCCAGCAGCGTAGCTGCGGGGTCGGAAAACATTCAGTACTTC
CASSVAAGSENIQYF
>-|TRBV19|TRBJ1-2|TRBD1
TGTGCCAGTAGTACTGGATGGGACAGGGTAGACTATGGCTACACCTTC
CASSTGWDRVDYGYTF
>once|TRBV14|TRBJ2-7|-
TGTGCCAGCAGCCAACTAGGAACTTACGAGCAGTACTTC
CASSQLGTYEQYF
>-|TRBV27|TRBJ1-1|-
TGTGCCAGCACCGCCCTTGGGGGGACTGAAGCTTTCTTT
CASTALGGTEAFF
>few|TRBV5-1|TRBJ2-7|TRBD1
TGCGCCAGCAGCTTGCCGGGACAGGGGTCCTACGAGCAGTACTTC
CASSLPGQGSYEQYF
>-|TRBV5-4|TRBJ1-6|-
TGTGCCAGCAGTCAAATGGGCCTCCCTGATTCACCCCTCCACTTT
CASSQMGLPDSPLHF
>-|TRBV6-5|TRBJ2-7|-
TGTGCCAGCAGTTATCGAGGGCTGAGAGACGAGCAGTACTTC
CASSYRGLRDEQYF